This is a list of T cell receptor beta chains from one sample in a study of blood T cell repertoires in COVID-19. Profiled with immunoSEQ multiplex PCR; TCRdb holds only in-frame clones, not every one. The sample includes some 200,000 clones, approximately 80% seen only once; the top ten take about 1.4%. The sequenced sample consisted of peripheral blood. The receptors derive from a woman aged 40 to 50 who had recovered from COVID-19. The CDR3 runs from the conserved cysteine through the conserved F or W. D genes are given only for firm matches. Not every row has a clone size; where given, it reads once, few, many or a size class.

CDR3 length | J gene | D gene | V gene | clone size | CDR3 protein | CDR3 DNA
15 | TRBJ2-3 | TRBD2 | TRBV5-1 | - | CASSSSGGMVDTQYF | TGCGCCAGCAGCTCTAGCGGGGGAATGGTAGATACGCAGTATTTT
17 | TRBJ2-5 | TRBD2 | TRBV15 | - | CATSRKVSGGRQETQYF | TGTGCCACCAGCAGAAAAGTGAGCGGGGGGCGACAAGAGACCCAGTACTTC
13 | TRBJ1-1 | - | TRBV14 | - | CASSRQRGTEAFF | TGTGCCAGCAGCCGACAACGGGGGACTGAAGCTTTCTTT
16 | TRBJ1-2 | - | TRBV19 | once | CASSRISGEGSYGYTF | TGTGCCAGTAGCCGCATCTCGGGAGAGGGGAGCTATGGCTACACCTTC
13 | TRBJ1-5 | - | TRBV28 | - | CASSSSINMSQHF | TGTGCCAGCAGTTCCTCAATCAACATGTCCCAGCATTTT
13 | TRBJ1-1 | - | TRBV5-4 | - | CASSLVQDTEAFF | TGTGCCAGCAGCTTGGTCCAGGACACTGAAGCTTTCTTT
15 | TRBJ1-6 | - | TRBV27 | - | CASSLAGFYNSPLHF | TGTGCCAGCAGTTTAGCGGGATTCTATAATTCACCCCTCCACTTT
15 | TRBJ1-5 | - | TRBV6-1 | few | CASSESPAGDQPQHF | TGTGCCAGCAGTGAAAGCCCCGCGGGAGATCAGCCCCAGCATTTT
14 | TRBJ1-1 | TRBD1 | TRBV11-3 | - | CASSFITGDTEAFF | TGTGCCAGCAGCTTTATAACAGGGGACACTGAAGCTTTCTTT
15 | TRBJ1-2 | - | TRBV6-5 | once | CASSYPRGQHYGYTF | TGTGCCAGCAGTTACCCCCGCGGACAGCACTATGGCTACACCTTC
12 | TRBJ1-2 | - | TRBV29-1 | - | CSVQRTDYGYTF | TGCAGCGTTCAGAGGACAGACTATGGCTACACCTTC
14 | TRBJ1-1 | - | TRBV27 | once | CASSLQGLNTEAFF | TGTGCCAGCAGTTTACAGGGGCTGAACACTGAAGCTTTCTTT
17 | TRBJ1-1 | - | TRBV7-2 | - | CASSFRGLGGVNTEAFF | TGTGCCAGCAGCTTTCGTGGTTTAGGGGGGGTAAACACTGAAGCTTTCTTT
16 | TRBJ2-1 | TRBD2 | TRBV10-3 | once | CAISESGSGGDAEQFF | TGTGCCATCAGTGAGTCTGGGAGCGGGGGGGACGCTGAGCAGTTCTTC
15 | TRBJ2-5 | TRBD1 | TRBV5-1 | - | CASSSQGVDSETQYF | TGCGCCAGCAGCTCACAGGGGGTTGATTCGGAGACCCAGTACTTC
13 | TRBJ2-5 | TRBD2 | TRBV24-1 | - | CATRTSGQETQYF | TGTGCCACCAGGACTAGCGGCCAAGAGACCCAGTACTTC
16 | TRBJ2-1 | - | TRBV2 | - | CASDMTGSKVYNEQFF | TGTGCCAGCGACATGACAGGCTCAAAAGTCTACAATGAGCAGTTCTTC
15 | TRBJ2-5 | TRBD1 | TRBV5-1 | - | CASSTNQGAEETQYF | TGCGCCAGCAGCACTAATCAGGGGGCTGAGGAGACCCAGTACTTC
10 | TRBJ2-7 | - | TRBV7-9 | - | CASSREEQYF | TGTGCCAGCAGCCGCGAGGAGCAGTACTTC
16 | TRBJ1-3 | - | TRBV5-5 | - | CASSLIAQTSGNTIYF | TGTGCCAGCAGCTTGATTGCGCAAACCTCTGGAAACACCATATATTTT
14 | TRBJ1-6 | - | TRBV7-9 | - | CASTLQGGNSPLHF | TGTGCCAGCACCCTCCAGGGTGGTAATTCACCCCTCCACTTT
16 | TRBJ2-3 | - | TRBV13 | once | CASSPWWGGETDTQYF | TGTGCCAGCAGCCCCTGGTGGGGGGGCGAGACAGATACGCAGTATTTT
15 | TRBJ2-3 | TRBD2 | TRBV18 | - | CASARLAGEVDTQYF | TGTGCCAGCGCCCGACTAGCGGGGGAGGTAGATACGCAGTATTTT
16 | TRBJ2-3 | - | TRBV29-1 | once | CSVGGTAGLSTDTQYF | TGCAGCGTTGGAGGGACAGCGGGCCTTAGCACAGATACGCAGTATTTT
13 | TRBJ1-5 | - | TRBV28 | - | CASSFPGVQPQHF | TGTGCCAGCAGTTTTCCCGGGGTCCAGCCCCAGCATTTT
14 | TRBJ2-7 | TRBD1 | TRBV3-1/TRBV3-2 | - | CASSQEGTADEQYF | TGTGCCAGCAGCCAAGAGGGGACAGCGGACGAGCAGTACTTC
15 | TRBJ2-3 | TRBD1 | TRBV19 | - | CASSKGQGVGDTQYF | TGTGCCAGTAGTAAAGGACAGGGGGTTGGAGATACGCAGTATTTT
14 | TRBJ2-7 | TRBD1 | TRBV10-3 | - | CAIGGDRGSYEQYF | TGTGCCATCGGGGGGGACAGGGGGTCCTACGAGCAGTACTTC